This T cell receptor (beta chain) comes out of a study of graft-versus-host responses after intestinal transplantation. General observations from the study: Investigators detected GvH clones in recipient marrow, with some emerging earlier in ileum or blood.

A note on this clone: The antigen is not known.

The CDR3 length is 14 residues. The V end was cut by 2 bases, the J end by 1 base, with 9 bases between. The germline gives CDR1 SGHNT, CDR2 YYREEE (reference sequence). Clones were sequenced by immunoSEQ multiplex PCR, and TCRdb holds only the in-frame ones, with some missing. The data show some 70,000 clones, about nine tenths seen once. This clonotype originated in a human donor who was the organ donor for an intestinal transplant. The specimen comprised unstimulated CD8+ T cells sorted from spleen or lymph node cells, sampled before transplant. J is TRBJ1-1 and V is TRBV5-4; no clear D. The CDR3: CASSFVDGNTEAFF. CDR3 bases: TGTGCCAGCAGCTTCGTGGACGGGAACACTGAAGCTTTCTTT.